These 7 T cell receptor beta chains share one sample of origin, sequenced in a study of OX40 agonist ivuxolimab in advanced cancers. Only in-frame clones appear in the TCRdb table, and some are missing; sequencing was by immunoSEQ multiplex PCR. The sample includes 50,000 to 65,000 clones, 65% to 90% seen only once; the top ten take more than 3%. This material consisted of CD4+ or CD8+ T cells sorted from blood, taken in a trial of the OX40 agonist ivuxolimab. The receptors come from an adult with an advanced solid tumor such as melanoma, head and neck, liver or kidney cancer.

This clone has a single count. V usage is TRBV6-5 and J usage is TRBJ1-4; D gene unclear. V was shortened by 0 bases and J by 5 bases, with 7 bases between the two germline ends. The CDR3 contains 14 residues. CDR1 is MNHEY and CDR2 is SVGAGI in the germline V gene. This chain's CDR3 is CASSYSAKNEKLFF. Written as DNA, the CDR3 is TGTGCCAGCAGTTACTCGGCCAAAAATGAAAAACTGTTTTTT.

The chain carries TRBV6-5 and TRBJ2-5; D not resolved. V lost 3 bases, J lost 5 bases, and 4 bases lay in between. Germline loops: CDR1 MNHEY, CDR2 SVGAGI. This CDR3 spans 11 amino acids. CDR3 nucleotide sequence: TGTGCCAGCAGTTATGAGGAGACCCAGTACTTC. It specifies CASSYEETQYF.

The chain has TRBV6-6 and TRBJ2-3; 8 positions agree with TRBD1. Germline CDR1 and CDR2: MNHNY and SVGAGI (reference sequence). After removal of 6 bases from V and 6 bases from J, the junction contained 5 bases not matched to a gene. CDR3 length: 13 residues. The chain's CDR3 is CASRSDRVDTQYF. Written as DNA, the CDR3 is TGTGCCAGCAGGTCGGACAGGGTGGATACGCAGTATTTT.

The chain has TRBV7-2 and TRBJ2-1; maybe TRBD1 (6 bases). Germline-derived CDR1 and CDR2 are SGHTA and FQGNSA. The V end lost 1 base, the J end lost 9 bases, and 16 bases lay between the germline ends. There are 15 residues in the CDR3. CDR3 DNA: TGTGCCAGCAGCTTAGTGGTGCAGGGGAGAGGTGAGCAGTTCTTC. It translates to CASSLVVQGRGEQFF.

The chain uses TRBV5-4 and TRBJ1-2; D possibly corresponds to TRBD1 (6 bases). The CDR3 extends over 15 amino acids. Trimming stripped 4 bases from V and 4 bases from J, with 17 bases between. CDR1 and CDR2 (germline): SGHNT, YYREEE (reference sequence). CDR3 sequence: CASSQGGDRPYGYTF. In DNA, the CDR3 is TGTGCCAGCAGCCAAGGGGGGGACCGTCCCTATGGCTACACCTTC.

This clone has a handful of counts. V and J are TRBV2 and TRBJ1-5; D not certain. CDR3 length: 11 amino acids. Trimming pared 3 bases from V and 4 bases from J, leaving 1 base between. Looked up from germline, CDR1 is SNHLY and CDR2 is FYNNEI. CDR3 amino acids: CASSENQPQHF. In DNA, the CDR3 is TGTGCCAGCAGTGAGAATCAGCCCCAGCATTTT.

The genes are TRBV5-6 and TRBJ1-1; 7 positions agree with TRBD1. CDR1 is SGHDT, CDR2 YYEEEE, per germline. The CDR3 loop spans 14 amino acids. With V trimmed by 4 bases and J by 4 bases, 7 bases remained unmatched. CDR3 coding DNA: TGTGCCAGCAGCGCACCCCCAGGGGGCACTGAAGCTTTCTTT. This codes for CASSAPPGGTEAFF.